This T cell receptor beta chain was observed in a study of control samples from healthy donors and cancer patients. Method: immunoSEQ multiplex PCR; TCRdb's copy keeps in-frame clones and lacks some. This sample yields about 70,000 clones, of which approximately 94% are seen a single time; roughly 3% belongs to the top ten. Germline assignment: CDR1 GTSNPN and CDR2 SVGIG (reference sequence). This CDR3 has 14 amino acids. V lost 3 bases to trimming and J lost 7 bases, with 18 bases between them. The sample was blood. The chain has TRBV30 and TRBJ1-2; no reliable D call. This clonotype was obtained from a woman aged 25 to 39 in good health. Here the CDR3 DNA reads TGTGCCTGGAGCCCCCCCTATCGTGCAAGTGGCTACACCTTC. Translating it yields CAWSPPYRASGYTF.